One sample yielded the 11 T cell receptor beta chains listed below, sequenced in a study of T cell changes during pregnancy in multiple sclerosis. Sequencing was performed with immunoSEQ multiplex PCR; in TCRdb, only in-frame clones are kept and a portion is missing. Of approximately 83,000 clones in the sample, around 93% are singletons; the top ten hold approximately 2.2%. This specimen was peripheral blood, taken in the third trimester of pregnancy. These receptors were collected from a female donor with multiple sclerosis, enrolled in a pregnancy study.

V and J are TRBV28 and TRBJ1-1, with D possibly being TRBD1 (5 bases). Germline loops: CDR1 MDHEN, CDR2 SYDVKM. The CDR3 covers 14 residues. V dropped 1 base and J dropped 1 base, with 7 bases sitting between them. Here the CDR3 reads CASSLSQGNTEAFF. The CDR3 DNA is TGTGCCAGCAGTTTATCCCAGGGGAACACTGAAGCTTTCTTT.

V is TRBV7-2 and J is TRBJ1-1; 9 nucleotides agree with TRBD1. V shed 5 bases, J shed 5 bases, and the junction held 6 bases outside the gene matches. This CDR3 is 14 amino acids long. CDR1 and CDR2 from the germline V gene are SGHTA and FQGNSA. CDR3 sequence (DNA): TGTGCCAGCAGCCTTACAGGGGGCGGGACTGAAGCTTTCTTT. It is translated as CASSLTGGGTEAFF.

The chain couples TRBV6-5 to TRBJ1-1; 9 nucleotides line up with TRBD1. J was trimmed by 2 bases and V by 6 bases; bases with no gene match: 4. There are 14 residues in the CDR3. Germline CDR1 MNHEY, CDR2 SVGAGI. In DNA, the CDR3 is TGTGCCAGCAGAGGGGACAGGGTAAACACTGAAGCTTTCTTT. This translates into CASRGDRVNTEAFF.

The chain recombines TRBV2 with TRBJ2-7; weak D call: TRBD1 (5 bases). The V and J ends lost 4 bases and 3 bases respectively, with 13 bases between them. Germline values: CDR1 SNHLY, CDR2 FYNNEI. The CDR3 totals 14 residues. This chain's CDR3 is CASSGTGRVYEQYF. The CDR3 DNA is TGTGCCAGCAGTGGAACGGGCAGGGTCTACGAGCAGTACTTC.

The CDR3 spells CASSLAPPGLQFSYEQYF. CDR3 bases: TGTGCCAGCAGCTTAGCGCCCCCGGGTTTGCAGTTCTCCTACGAGCAGTACTTC. The J gene is TRBJ2-7, the V gene TRBV7-8; D is undetermined. The V gene lost 0 bases and the J gene lost 0 bases, with 18 bases spanning the gap. This CDR3 comprises 18 residues. Per the germline V gene, CDR1 is SGHVS and CDR2 is FQNEAQ.

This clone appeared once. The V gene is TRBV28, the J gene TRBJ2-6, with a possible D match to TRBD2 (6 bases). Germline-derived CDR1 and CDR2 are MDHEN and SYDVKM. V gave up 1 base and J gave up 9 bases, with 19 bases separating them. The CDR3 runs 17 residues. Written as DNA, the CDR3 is TGTGCCAGCAGTTTATCAACCGGACCTGGAGGGAGCAACGTCCTGACTTTC. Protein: CASSLSTGPGGSNVLTF.

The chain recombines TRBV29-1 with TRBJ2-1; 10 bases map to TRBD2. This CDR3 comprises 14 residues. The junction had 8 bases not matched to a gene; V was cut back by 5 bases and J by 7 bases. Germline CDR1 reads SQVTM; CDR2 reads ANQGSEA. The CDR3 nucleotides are TGCAGCGTTCGGGCTAGCGGGGGATCAAATGAGCAGTTCTTC. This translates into CSVRASGGSNEQFF.

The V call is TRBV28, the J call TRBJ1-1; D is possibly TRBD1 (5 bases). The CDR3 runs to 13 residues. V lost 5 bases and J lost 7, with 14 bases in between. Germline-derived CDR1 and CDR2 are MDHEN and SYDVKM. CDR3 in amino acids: CASSPLRTLEAFF. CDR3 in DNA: TGTGCCAGCAGTCCTCTTAGGACACTTGAAGCTTTCTTT.

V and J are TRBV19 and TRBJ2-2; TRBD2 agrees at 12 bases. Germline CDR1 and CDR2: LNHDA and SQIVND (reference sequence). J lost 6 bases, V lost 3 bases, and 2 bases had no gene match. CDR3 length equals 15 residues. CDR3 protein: CASSILAGGAGELFF. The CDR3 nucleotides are TGTGCCAGTAGTATCCTAGCGGGAGGGGCCGGGGAGCTGTTTTTT. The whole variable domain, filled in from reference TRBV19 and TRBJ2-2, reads DGGITQSPKYLFRKEGQNVTLSCEQNLNHDAMYWYRQDPGQGLRLIYYSQIVNDFQKGDIAEGYSVSREKKESFPLTVTSAQKNPTAFYLCASSILAGGAGELFFGEGSRLTVL.

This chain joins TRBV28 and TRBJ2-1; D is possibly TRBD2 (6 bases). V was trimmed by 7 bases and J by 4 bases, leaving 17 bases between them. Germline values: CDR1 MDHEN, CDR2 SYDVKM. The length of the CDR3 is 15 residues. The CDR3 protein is CASTPRGTGYNEQFF. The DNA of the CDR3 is TGTGCCAGCACCCCTCGCGGGACGGGGTACAATGAGCAGTTCTTC.

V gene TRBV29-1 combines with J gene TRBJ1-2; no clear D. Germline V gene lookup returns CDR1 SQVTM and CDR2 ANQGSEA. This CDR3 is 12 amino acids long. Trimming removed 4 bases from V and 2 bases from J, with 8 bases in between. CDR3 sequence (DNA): TGCAGCGTTGGTCCTTCGAACTATGGCTACACCTTC. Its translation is CSVGPSNYGYTF.